A single sample is the source of the 29 T cell receptor beta chains below, sequenced in a study of tumor-infiltrating lymphocytes in primary liver carcinoma. The blood RNA (from unsorted whole blood) was obtained, and germline DNA was also extracted. Reverse transcription of about 500 ng total RNA with a constant-region primer produced TCR beta cDNA. Slightly modified ARM-PCR, run as three nested multiplex PCR rounds, produced the TCR beta libraries. Researchers ran the first two PCR rounds for 10 cycles each with TRBV1-TRBV30 forward primers and a C-beta reverse primer. One entry per CDR3 protein results from TCRdb running MiXCR on the multiplex PCR reads. The sample lists about 310,000 distinct CDR3 sequences; 50% to 70% were seen once. The sequenced material came from peripheral blood. The source of these receptors is a man in his forties or fifties with primary liver carcinoma and hepatitis B virus infection.

With respect to this clonotype: Compared with germline, one end of the junction differs, possibly owing to a read error. This sequence joins TRBV11-2 and TRBJ2-1, with 10 bases matching TRBD2. The CDR3 length is 17 residues. CDR1 SGHAT and CDR2 FQNNGV come from the germline V gene. CDR3 sequence reads: CGSSLEYSGRAYNEQFF. CDR3 sequence (DNA): TGTGGCAGCAGCTTAGAGTACAGCGGGAGGGCCTACAATGAGCAGTTCTTC.

As regards this clonotype: It may be a read error: a sequence one base away is much more abundant. The chain employs TRBV6-1 and TRBJ2-3; 10 bases match TRBD1. CDR1 is MNHNS and CDR2 is SASEGT in the germline V gene. CDR3 length equals 15 residues. The DNA for the CDR3 is TGTACCAGCAGTGTCCGGGACAGGGGTAGGGGTACGCAGTATTTT. Its translation: CTSSVRDRGRGTQYF.

In DNA form, the CDR3 reads TGTGCCAGCAGCACCCTCTGCAGTGAAGTGGTCAGTCAGCCCCAGCATTTT. This sequence encodes CASSTLCSEVVSQPQHF. This chain uses TRBV11-3 with TRBJ1-5; no clear D gene. CDR1 is SGHNT and CDR2 is YENEEA in the germline V gene. The CDR3 consists of 17 residues. V was clipped by 5 bases and J by 6 bases, with 23 bases between them.

For this clonotype: The germline gene is not matched at one end of the junction; a read error may be the cause. This chain connects TRBV4-2 to TRBJ2-3; TRBD2 might be the D (5 bases). This CDR3 has 16 residues. Germline V gene sequence: CDR1 LGHNA, CDR2 YNFKEQ. The CDR3 DNA reads TGTGCCAGTAGCCATAGCCCAGCGGATAGCACAGATACGCAGTATTTT. This translates into CASSHSPADSTDTQYF.

This clonotype was detected only a few times. Written as DNA, the CDR3 is TGTGCCATCAGTGACTCTTTGGCTAGCGGGGGCCAAGAGACCCAGTACTTC. It encodes CAISDSLASGGQETQYF. This chain links TRBV10-3 with TRBJ2-5, with 10 bases aligning to TRBD2. J gave up 1 base and V 3 bases, and 8 bases lay outside the gene matches. Germline V gene sequence: CDR1 ENHRY, CDR2 SYGVKD. The CDR3 has 17 amino acids.

This clonotype has more than one count but fewer than ten. The rearrangement uses TRBV4-2 and TRBJ1-4, with D unresolved. The CDR3 extends over 16 amino acids. Trimming removed 0 bases at V and 3 bases at J, with 11 bases between. The germline CDR1 and CDR2 sequences are LGHNA and YNFKEQ. The CDR3 loop is CASSQEGVSANEKLFF. For the CDR3, the DNA is TGTGCCAGCAGCCAAGAGGGAGTCAGTGCTAATGAAAAACTGTTTTTT.

Of note for this clonotype: This clone may be a read error of a much larger clone one base away. The rearrangement links TRBV29-1 to TRBJ1-5; D is perhaps TRBD1 (5 bases). Germline assignment: CDR1 SQVTM and CDR2 ANQGSEA. CDR3 length: 14 amino acids. CDR3 sequence: CSVVDTDSYQPQHF. The CDR3 region has the DNA TGCAGCGTGGTGGACACCGATAGCTATCAGCCCCAGCATTTT.

This rearrangement joins TRBV5-1 to TRBJ1-3; no clear D gene. Germline V gives CDR1 SGHRS, CDR2 YFSETQ. The CDR3 consists of 15 residues. Trimming took off 0 bases at V and 1 base at J, with 8 bases between the two ends. For the CDR3, the DNA is TGCGCCAGCAGCTTGGACAGTAGGTCTGGAAACACCATATATTTT. It yields the protein CASSLDSRSGNTIYF.

This clonotype was seen only once. Because the CDR3 is missing its conserved closing phenylalanine or tryptophan, this is likely a read error. No DNA is shown, since the ends of the CDR3 on it are uncertain; the CDR3 is the one TCRdb lists. The chain joins TRBV11-1 to TRBJ2-5. The germline V gene has CDR1 SGHAT and CDR2 FQDESV (reference sequence). With termini counted, the CDR3 has 13 amino acids. CDR3 in amino acids: CASSPNMEETQYY.

To note about this clonotype: One base away lies a much larger clone, so this may be a sequencing read error. V and J are TRBV29-1 and TRBJ1-1, with D tentatively TRBD1 (5 bases). Germline values: CDR1 SQVTM, CDR2 ANQGSEA. The CDR3 runs 12 residues. Trimming left V 7 bases short and J 6 bases short, with 15 bases between. The CDR3 nucleotides read TGCAGCGCCCAGTTGGGGGACGCTGAAGCTTTCTTT. As protein: CSAQLGDAEAFF.

V is TRBV5-5 and J is TRBJ2-5; no reliable D call. V dropped 0 bases and J dropped 5 bases, with 8 bases sitting between them. Germline lookup yields CDR1 SGHKS and CDR2 YYEKEE (reference sequence). The CDR3 totals 13 residues. Here the CDR3 DNA reads TGTGCCAGCAGCTTGGGCTTGGTGGAGACCCAGTACTTC. Translation: CASSLGLVETQYF.

There are a few counts of this clonotype. CDR3 region: CASSLVGGIGNIQYF. DNA for the CDR3: TGTGCCAGCAGCTTGGTAGGGGGGATTGGAAACATTCAGTACTTC. The chain employs TRBV5-5 and TRBJ2-4; TRBD1 or TRBD2 may be the D gene (6 bases each). Germline values: CDR1 SGHKS, CDR2 YYEKEE (reference sequence). The CDR3 is 15 residues long. V lost 0 bases, J lost 6 bases, and 13 bases lay in between.

This clonotype has a handful of counts. The chain has TRBV12-3 or TRBV12-4 and TRBJ2-3; 7 bases match TRBD2. This CDR3 contains 18 residues. V lost 3 bases, J lost 3 bases, and 15 bases stayed unmatched. CDR3 in amino acids: CASSFNRGQAGLTDTQYF. The CDR3 nucleotides read TGTGCCAGCAGTTTTAACCGGGGCCAAGCGGGACTAACAGATACGCAGTATTTT.

J is TRBJ2-2 and V is TRBV14; D may match TRBD1 or TRBD2 (5 bases each). CDR1 and CDR2 from the germline V gene are SGHDN and FVKESK. V was shortened by 0 bases and J by 2 bases, with 10 bases between the two germline ends. CDR3 length: 16 amino acids. Here the CDR3 DNA reads TGTGCCAGCAGCCAAGAACCCGGGACCAACACCGGGGAGCTGTTTTTT. It encodes CASSQEPGTNTGELFF.

Concerning this clonotype itself: At one boundary the junction diverges from the germline segment, which might be a read error. V and J are TRBV11-2 and TRBJ2-1, with a tentative D call TRBD2 (5 bases). The CDR3 length is 14 residues. Germline CDR1 and CDR2: SGHAT and FQNNGV. CDR3 nucleotide sequence: TGTGCCGGCAGCTTAGATGGCGGGTCCAATGAACAGTTCTTC. Amino acid sequence: CAGSLDGGSNEQFF. The full variable domain, its missing parts supplied by reference TRBV11-2 and TRBJ2-1, is EAGVAQSPRYKIIEKRQSVAFWCNPISGHATLYWYQQILGQGPKLLIQFQNNGVVDDSQLPKDRFSAERLKGVDSTLKIQPAKLEDSAVYLCAGSLDGGSNEQFFGPGTRLTVL.

This clonotype appeared many times. The rearrangement links TRBV29-1 to TRBJ1-1; D perhaps matches TRBD1 (5 bases). CDR1 and CDR2 from the germline V gene are SQVTM and ANQGSEA. V was cut by 7 bases and J by 4 bases, with 19 bases left in between. The CDR3 spans 14 residues. CDR3 sequence (DNA): TGCAGCGCCGAAACGGGGACCATTGGCACTGAAGCTTTCTTT. Its translation is CSAETGTIGTEAFF.

A note on this clonotype: At one boundary the junction diverges from the germline segment, which might be a read error. J is TRBJ1-6 and V is TRBV11-1; D is ambiguous. The germline V gene has CDR1 SGHAT and CDR2 FQDESV (reference sequence). The CDR3 runs 12 residues. CDR3 loop: CASRIPGSPLQF. The DNA for the CDR3 is TGTGCAAGCAGGATCCCCGGATCACCCCTCCAGTTT.

This clonotype was detected many times. V is TRBV4-2 and J is TRBJ2-4; TRBD2 matches at 12 bases. J was trimmed by 7 bases and V by 3 bases; bases with no gene match: 7. This CDR3 region has 16 residues. In germline, CDR1 is LGHNA, CDR2 YNFKEQ. The CDR3 bases are TGTGCCAGCAGCCAGCCACCCGGGACTAGCGGGAACATTCAGTACTTC. Protein product: CASSQPPGTSGNIQYF.

As for this clonotype: This sequence may be a read error, since a much larger clone differs from it by one base. This sequence joins TRBV6-2 or TRBV6-3 and TRBJ2-6, with 12 bases fitting TRBD2. V dropped 5 bases and J dropped 3; count of bases not matched to a gene: 8. The CDR3 sequence is 18 residues long. Germline V lookup: CDR1 MNHEY, CDR2 SVGEGT. Here the CDR3 reads CASSTLAGGNFGANVLTF. CDR3 coding DNA: TGTGCCAGCAGTACCCTAGCGGGAGGGAACTTTGGGGCCAACGTCCTGACTTTC.

The V gene is TRBV5-1, the J gene TRBJ2-5, with D maybe TRBD2 (5 bases). Germline assignment: CDR1 SGHRS and CDR2 YFSETQ. The CDR3 has 14 residues. The ends were cut back, 6 bases at V and 5 bases at J, with 17 bases in the middle. CDR3 loop: CASNYSRVAETQYF. CDR3 in DNA: TGCGCCAGCAATTACTCTAGGGTAGCGGAGACCCAGTACTTC.

The J gene is TRBJ2-7, the V gene TRBV11-1, with 11 positions matching TRBD1. Germline V gene data show CDR1 as SGHAT and CDR2 as FQDESV (reference sequence). CDR3 size: 14 residues. V dropped 7 bases and J dropped 5; count of bases not matched to a gene: 7. The CDR3 is CASNGDRGIDEQYF. DNA for the CDR3: TGTGCCAGCAATGGGGACAGGGGGATCGACGAGCAGTACTTC. The full variable domain, with the rest looked up from reference TRBV11-1 and TRBJ2-7, is EAEVAQSPRYKITEKSQAVAFWCDPISGHATLYWYRQILGQGPELLVQFQDESVVDDSQLPKDRFSAERLKGVDSTLKIQPAELGDSAMYLCASNGDRGIDEQYFGPGTRLTVT.

Turning to this clonotype: At one of its ends the junction is not consistent with the germline gene, which may arise from a read error. The rearrangement uses TRBV11-3 and TRBJ2-2, with TRBD1 identical over 9 bases. CDR3 size: 17 residues. Looked up from germline, CDR1 is SGHNT and CDR2 is YENEEA. CDR3 protein: CASSLEARTGDTGELLF. CDR3 coding DNA: TGTGCCAGCAGCTTAGAAGCTAGGACAGGGGACACCGGGGAGCTGCTTTTT.

A note on this clonotype: This may come from a read error, since a much larger clone is one base off. V usage is TRBV6-5 and J usage is TRBJ2-1; the D is unclear. The CDR3 sequence is 15 residues long. Trimming cost V 2 bases and J 1 base, with 9 bases left between them. CDR1 is MNHEY, CDR2 SVGAGI, per germline. The CDR3 nucleotides are TGTGCCAGCAGTTACCCGATGGGGTCCTACAATGAGCAGTTCTTC. Its translation is CASSYPMGSYNEQFF.

Turning to this clonotype: An end of the junction differs from the germline gene, which may be a read error. This chain joins TRBV14 and TRBJ1-1, with a weak D call TRBD1 (6 bases). Germline values: CDR1 SGHDN, CDR2 FVKESK. The CDR3 loop spans 16 amino acids. The CDR3 reads CASSPNPLIRGPEAFF. The CDR3 bases are TGTGCTAGCAGCCCAAATCCGCTCATCAGGGGCCCTGAAGCTTTCTTT.

This clonotype has ten or more counts. V and J are TRBV6-1 and TRBJ2-7, with D uncertain. Trimming took off 7 bases at V and 3 bases at J, with 19 bases between the two ends. This CDR3 contains 15 residues. CDR1 is MNHNS and CDR2 is SASEGT in the germline V gene. The DNA of the CDR3 is TGTGCCAGCATCCCTACCCCCCCGGAAAACTACGAGCAGTACTTC. As protein: CASIPTPPENYEQYF.

As regards this clonotype: Since no conserved phenylalanine or tryptophan closes the CDR3, a read error is the likely cause. The chain carries TRBV11-1 and TRBJ2-1; the match to TRBD2 covers 9 bases. The CDR3 is 13 residues long. Germline V gene lookup returns CDR1 SGHAT and CDR2 FQDESV (reference sequence). This CDR3 reads CASSFEREDEQFL. CDR3 in DNA: TGTGCCAGCAGCTTCGAGCGGGAGGATGAACAGTTCCTC.

This clonotype was counted only a few times. The chain combines TRBV5-1 with TRBJ2-1; 11 bases align to TRBD2. The V and J ends lost 3 bases and 0 bases, in that order; junction bases with no gene match: 2. The CDR3 runs 16 residues. Germline CDR1 reads SGHRS; CDR2 reads YFSETQ. The CDR3 protein is CASSWGLADSYNEQFF. CDR3 nucleotide sequence: TGCGCCAGCAGCTGGGGACTAGCGGACTCCTACAATGAGCAGTTCTTC.

This clonotype was seen at least ten times. The CDR3 bases are TGCAGCGTCTCCGACGGGGGTAACACCTTC. Translating gives CSVSDGGNTF. This chain connects TRBV29-1 to TRBJ1-2; D possibly corresponds to TRBD1 (5 bases). CDR1 and CDR2 from the germline V gene are SQVTM and ANQGSEA. V lost 6 bases to trimming and J lost 12 bases, with 14 bases between them. The CDR3 has 10 amino acids.

This clonotype was seen repeatedly, ten times or more. The rearrangement uses TRBV6-5 and TRBJ2-7; a possible D gene is TRBD1 (5 bases). The CDR3 consists of 13 residues. Looked up from germline, CDR1 is MNHEY and CDR2 is SVGAGI. Trimming took off 4 bases at V and 1 base at J, with 8 bases between the two ends. The CDR3 DNA reads as TGTGCCAGCAGTTCGGACAAATCCTACGAGCAGTACTTC. Its protein is CASSSDKSYEQYF.